The sequence of this T cell receptor beta chain was determined in a study of beta chain features in type 1 diabetes. The study, taken as a whole, reports: The study found fewer insertions and more deletions at VDJ junctions in type 1 diabetes patients. Among patients with Type 1 diabetes, TCRB CDR3s were moderately but significantly shorter in every one of the four CD4+ subsets.

The isolated RNA, all of it, was reverse transcribed, so expressed TCRB transcripts were what got sequenced. Clones were read by immunoSEQ multiplex PCR, and TCRdb kept only the in-frame ones, dropping some. Counted here are fewer than 300,000 clones, 20% occurring once; the ten biggest clones make up around 0.029%. A word on this clone: Its antigen is unknown.

The CDR3 totals 16 residues. Trimming at V came to 0 bases and at J to 5 bases, leaving 7 bases not matched to a gene. From germline, CDR1 is SGHRS and CDR2 YFSETQ. The sequenced sample consisted of naive CD4+ T cells from blood. The chain uses TRBV5-1 and TRBJ2-1; 8 bases line up with TRBD2. The TCR comes from a woman in her thirties or forties with type 1 diabetes. CDR3 protein: CASSLVVALADNEQFF. CDR3 in DNA: TGCGCCAGCAGCTTGGTAGTCGCACTAGCGGACAATGAGCAGTTCTTC. Full variable domain (missing parts from reference TRBV5-1 and TRBJ2-1): KAGVTQTPRYLIKTRGQQVTLSCSPISGHRSVSWYQQTPGQGLQFLFEYFSETQRNKGNFPGRFSGRQFSNSRSEMNVSTLELGDSALYLCASSLVVALADNEQFFGPGTRLTVL.